The present T cell receptor beta chain was sequenced within a study of blood T cell repertoires in COVID-19. At the level of the study: From T cells, B-cell-depleted T cells, or PBMCs came the material, which was cDNA or gDNA.

TCRdb keeps only in-frame clones here, not all; method: immunoSEQ multiplex PCR. The sample has about 310,000 clones, around 90% seen once. J lost 7 bases, V lost 2 bases, and 19 bases had no gene match. CDR3 length: 20 amino acids. CDR1 is MGHRA and CDR2 is YSYEKL in the germline V gene. The receptor comes from a man aged 45-65 years with active or convalescent COVID-19. The sequenced sample was peripheral blood. The chain carries TRBV4-1 and TRBJ2-2; TRBD1 matches at 10 bases. The CDR3 protein is CASSQRRVPGQGTGGGELFF. CDR3 nucleotides: TGCGCCAGCAGCCAACGTCGTGTCCCGGGACAGGGGACCGGGGGCGGGGAGCTGTTTTTT.